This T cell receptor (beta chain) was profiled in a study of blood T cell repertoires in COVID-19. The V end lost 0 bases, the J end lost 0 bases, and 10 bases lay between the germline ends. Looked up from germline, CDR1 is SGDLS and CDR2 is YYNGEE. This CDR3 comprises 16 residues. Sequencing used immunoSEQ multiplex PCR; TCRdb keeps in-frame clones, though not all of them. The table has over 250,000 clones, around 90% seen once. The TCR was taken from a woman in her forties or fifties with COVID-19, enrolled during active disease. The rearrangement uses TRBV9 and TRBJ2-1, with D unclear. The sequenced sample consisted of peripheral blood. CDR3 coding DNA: TGTGCCAGCAGCGTAGGGGCGCATAGCTCCTACAATGAGCAGTTCTTC. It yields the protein CASSVGAHSSYNEQFF.